This T cell receptor (beta chain) originates from a study of CD8 T cells in Susac syndrome. Study-level points and caveats: Regarding the TCR sequencing and HLA analysis, the study admitted that a relatively small number of individuals were involved.

Germline V gene sequence: CDR1 SEHNR, CDR2 FQNEAQ (reference sequence). V was shortened by 3 bases and J by 2 bases, with 19 bases between the two germline ends. CDR3 length: 18 residues. Of note for this clonotype: What it recognizes is unknown.

After extraction with the RNeasy kit, about 0.45 to 1 ug of the RNA was reverse transcribed using random hexamers. Across 54 Vbeta and 13 Jbeta, immunoSEQ multiplex PCR amplified TCR beta CDR3. Each CDR3 protein gets one entry after TCRdb re-called the immunoSEQ multiplex PCR reads with MiXCR. The data contain approximately 230,000 distinct CDR3 sequences, 93% of them seen just once; the ten biggest clones take up roughly 0.07%. The J gene is TRBJ2-2, the V gene TRBV7-9; no firm D call. Sequencing input: CD4+ T cells from PBMCs. The TCR comes from a human donor with multiple sclerosis. The CDR3 nucleotides read TGTGCCAGCAGCTTGGTCTTGGGAAGAGCGATTAACACCGGGGAGCTGTTTTTT. Its translation: CASSLVLGRAINTGELFF.